This is a list of T cell receptor beta chains from one sample in a study of T cell repertoires in cytomegalovirus infection. TCRdb re-called the reads with MiXCR, one entry per CDR3 protein. The sample has 750,000 to 950,000 distinct CDR3 sequences; about 27% are singletons. Their target antigens are unknown. Sequencing used cultured CD8+ T cells from PBMCs, obtained from culture after CMV antigen stimulation. These receptors all stem from a human donor in good health (CMV status not recorded). Some clones in this sample may be carry-over from other donors' samples. CDR3s include the opening cysteine and the closing phenylalanine or tryptophan. A D gene is named only where the DNA matches it firmly. Some rows mark clone size as missing; the rest say once, few, many or name a class of expanded clone.

D: .; J: TRBJ2-1; V: TRBV5-6; size: few; DNA: TGTGCCAGCAGCCCTGGACTGGTGGGGATCTACAGTGAGCAGTTCTTC; CDR3: CASSPGLVGIYSEQFF
D: TRBD1; J: TRBJ1-1; V: TRBV10-3; size: few; DNA: TGTGCCATCAGTCCAGACAGGGGATGGACTGAAGCTTTCTTT; CDR3: CAISPDRGWTEAFF
D: .; J: TRBJ1-5; V: TRBV7-8; size: few; DNA: TGTGCCAGCAGCTTAGATTTTCAGCCCCAGCATTTT; CDR3: CASSLDFQPQHF
D: .; J: TRBJ2-4; V: TRBV4-1; size: few; DNA: TGCGCCAGCAGCCAAGGAAACATTCAGTACTTC; CDR3: CASSQGNIQYF
D: TRBD2; J: TRBJ2-1; V: TRBV4-2; size: once; DNA: TGTGCCAGCAGCCAAGACCTAGCGGGGGTCTTCAACAATGAGCAGTTCTTC; CDR3: CASSQDLAGVFNNEQFF
D: .; J: TRBJ2-5; V: TRBV7-8; size: .; DNA: TGTGCCAGCAGCCTAACCCAGAAGGAGACCCAGTACTTC; CDR3: CASSLTQKETQYF
D: .; J: TRBJ2-3; V: TRBV7-9; size: .; DNA: TGTGCCAGCAGCTTAAGGGCCACACGAGGTACGCAGTATTTT; CDR3: CASSLRATRGTQYF
D: .; J: TRBJ1-1; V: TRBV4-1; size: .; DNA: TGCGCCAGCAGCCAAGCTAGCGGGAACAGTGAAGCTTTCTTT; CDR3: CASSQASGNSEAFF
D: .; J: TRBJ1-3; V: TRBV19; size: .; DNA: TGTGCCAGTATAAATTCGCGGGCTGGAAACACCATATATTTT; CDR3: CASINSRAGNTIYF
D: TRBD1; J: TRBJ1-2; V: TRBV29-1; size: many; DNA: TGCAGCGTCCTGACAGGGAGGGACTATGGCTACACCTTC; CDR3: CSVLTGRDYGYTF
D: .; J: TRBJ2-2; V: TRBV10-3; size: .; DNA: TGTGCCATCAGTCCCACTACGGGGCCCGGGGAGCTGTTTTTT; CDR3: CAISPTTGPGELFF
D: .; J: TRBJ1-4; V: TRBV4-1; size: .; DNA: TGCGCCAGCAGCCGGTCGGCAGGGTCTAAAAAACTGTTTTTT; CDR3: CASSRSAGSKKLFF
D: TRBD2; J: TRBJ2-3; V: TRBV11-2; size: .; DNA: TGTGCCAGCAGCTTAAATGGTCTAGCGGGGGGTAAGGACACAGATACGCAGTATTTT; CDR3: CASSLNGLAGGKDTDTQYF
D: .; J: TRBJ2-3; V: TRBV27; size: few; DNA: TGTGCCAGCAGGGGGATGGGGGGGCCCTATAGCACAGATACGCAGTATTTT; CDR3: CASRGMGGPYSTDTQYF
D: .; J: TRBJ2-1; V: TRBV7-7; size: .; DNA: TGTGCTAGCAGCCCAGGTTTAGCGACGGGGAATGAGCAGTTCTTC; CDR3: CASSPGLATGNEQFF
D: .; J: TRBJ1-1; V: TRBV7-9; size: .; DNA: TGTGCCAGCAGCACCCGACAGCTAAACACTGAAGCTTTCTTT; CDR3: CASSTRQLNTEAFF
D: .; J: TRBJ2-3; V: TRBV2; size: few; DNA: TGTGCCAGCACTGACAGCACAGATACGCAGTATTTT; CDR3: CASTDSTDTQYF
D: .; J: TRBJ1-1; V: TRBV6-1; size: many; DNA: TGTGCCAGCAGTGACAGCCTGAACACTGAAGCTTTCTTT; CDR3: CASSDSLNTEAFF
D: .; J: TRBJ2-1; V: TRBV9; size: .; DNA: TGTGCCAGCAGCGACCGGGGGCACAATGAGCAGTTCTTC; CDR3: CASSDRGHNEQFF
D: TRBD1; J: TRBJ2-1; V: TRBV2; size: .; DNA: TGTGCCAGCAGGGCGCACGACAGGGGGCGGGTTAATGAGCAGTTCTTC; CDR3: CASRAHDRGRVNEQFF
D: TRBD1; J: TRBJ2-2; V: TRBV7-6; size: .; DNA: TGTGCCAGCAGCTTCTCGACAGGGGGCATGACCGGGGAGCTGTTTTTT; CDR3: CASSFSTGGMTGELFF
D: TRBD2; J: TRBJ2-1; V: TRBV9; size: .; DNA: TGTGCCAGCAGCCCCTTCCGCGGGGGGGCCGCCAATGAGCAGTTCTTC; CDR3: CASSPFRGGAANEQFF
D: .; J: TRBJ1-5; V: TRBV19; size: .; DNA: TGTGCCAGTAGTATTTTGGGGGTGAGCAATCAGCCCCAGCATTTT; CDR3: CASSILGVSNQPQHF
D: .; J: TRBJ2-6; V: TRBV7-9; size: few; DNA: TGTGCCAGCAGCTTAAGGAGGGCTGGGGCCAACGTCCTGACTTTC; CDR3: CASSLRRAGANVLTF
D: .; J: TRBJ2-5; V: TRBV6-1; size: many; DNA: TGTGCCAGCAGTGGCGTCCAAGAGACCCAGTACTTC; CDR3: CASSGVQETQYF
D: .; J: TRBJ2-3; V: TRBV12-3/TRBV12-4; size: many; DNA: TGTGCCAGCAGTTTAATCAGTTTAAGATCCGATACGCAGTATTTT; CDR3: CASSLISLRSDTQYF
D: TRBD2; J: TRBJ2-5; V: TRBV4-3; size: .; DNA: TGCGCCAGCAGCCAAGAGAGGGCTAGCGGGGAGACCCAGTACTTC; CDR3: CASSQERASGETQYF
D: .; J: TRBJ1-4; V: TRBV12-3/TRBV12-4; size: .; DNA: TGTGCCAGCAGATTTCGAGGATTCAAGGAAAAACTGTTTTTT; CDR3: CASRFRGFKEKLFF
D: .; J: TRBJ1-1; V: TRBV19; size: few; DNA: TGTGCCAGTAGTATTTTGAAGGCACCTAACACTGAAGCTTTCTTT; CDR3: CASSILKAPNTEAFF
D: TRBD2; J: TRBJ2-3; V: TRBV7-6; size: many; DNA: TGTGCCAGCAGCTCTCTAGCGGGGGGTACAGATACGCAGTATTTT; CDR3: CASSSLAGGTDTQYF
D: .; J: TRBJ2-5; V: TRBV7-9; size: .; DNA: TGTGCCAGCGGCCCGGAAAACCAAGAGACCCAGTACTTC; CDR3: CASGPENQETQYF
D: .; J: TRBJ1-1; V: TRBV7-2; size: many; DNA: TGTGCCAGCAGCCCGATATTGGCGTACACTGAAGCTTTCTTT; CDR3: CASSPILAYTEAFF
D: TRBD2; J: TRBJ2-3; V: TRBV12-3/TRBV12-4; size: .; DNA: TGTGCCAGCAGTCCCCCCGGACTAGCGGGGGTTTTGCGTACGCAGTATTTT; CDR3: CASSPPGLAGVLRTQYF
D: .; J: TRBJ2-1; V: TRBV12-3/TRBV12-4; size: few; DNA: TGTGCCAGCAGTTCGAGTTACAGGGACTACAATGAGCAGTTCTTC; CDR3: CASSSSYRDYNEQFF
D: TRBD1; J: TRBJ1-5; V: TRBV19; size: once; DNA: TGTGCCAGTAGTATGGGACAGGGGACCAATCAGCCCCAGCATTTT; CDR3: CASSMGQGTNQPQHF
D: TRBD1; J: TRBJ2-7; V: TRBV7-9; size: few; DNA: TGTGCCAGCAGCATATACGGGACAGGGGGAAACTACGAGCAGTACTTC; CDR3: CASSIYGTGGNYEQYF
D: TRBD2; J: TRBJ2-1; V: TRBV12-3/TRBV12-4; size: many; DNA: TGTGCCAGCAGCGCGGATAGCGGGGGATACAATGAGCAGTTCTTC; CDR3: CASSADSGGYNEQFF
D: TRBD1; J: TRBJ2-5; V: TRBV12-3/TRBV12-4; size: .; DNA: TGTGCCAGCAGTCCCGGGGACAGGGCGCGGGAGACCCAGTACTTC; CDR3: CASSPGDRARETQYF
D: .; J: TRBJ1-5; V: TRBV27; size: few; DNA: TGTGCCAGCAGTCCTCTTGGGGGGAAGGATCAGCCCCAGCATTTT; CDR3: CASSPLGGKDQPQHF
D: .; J: TRBJ2-1; V: TRBV25-1; size: .; DNA: TGTGCCAGCAGTGGAAGCCGGGATCTCTACAATGAGCAGTTCTTC; CDR3: CASSGSRDLYNEQFF
D: .; J: TRBJ2-7; V: TRBV25-1; size: .; DNA: TGTGCCAGCAGTGCTTACAACTACGAGCAGTACTTC; CDR3: CASSAYNYEQYF
D: .; J: TRBJ2-5; V: TRBV28; size: .; DNA: TGTGCCAGCAGTTTAGGATTCGGCCTACTCCAAGAGACCCAGTACTTC; CDR3: CASSLGFGLLQETQYF
D: .; J: TRBJ1-6; V: TRBV7-6; size: few; DNA: TGTGCCAGCAGCCCGCAGGGCTCCTATAATTCACCCCTCCACTTT; CDR3: CASSPQGSYNSPLHF
D: TRBD1; J: TRBJ1-1; V: TRBV27; size: many; DNA: TGTGCCAGCAGTCTACGACAGGGGGCAGGGACTGAAGCTTTCTTT; CDR3: CASSLRQGAGTEAFF
D: TRBD1; J: TRBJ1-2; V: TRBV6-1; size: once; DNA: TGTGCCAGCAGTCAGGGGGAGGGGTTTGATGGCTACACCTTC; CDR3: CASSQGEGFDGYTF
D: .; J: TRBJ1-4; V: TRBV24-1; size: .; DNA: TGTGCCACCAGTGACCACGTAAGCCAGATCTCGTTGTTTTTT; CDR3: CATSDHVSQISLFF
D: .; J: TRBJ1-1; V: TRBV13; size: once; DNA: TGTGCCAGCAGCTTCAAAGGGCGGTTGAACACTGAAGCTTTCTTT; CDR3: CASSFKGRLNTEAFF
D: .; J: TRBJ2-4; V: TRBV7-6; size: few; DNA: TGTGCCAGCAGCTTACCCTATTGGGGAGGCAGGGCCAAAAACATTCAGTACTTC; CDR3: CASSLPYWGGRAKNIQYF
D: .; J: TRBJ2-7; V: TRBV5-4; size: few; DNA: TGTGCCAGCAGCTCCGACATCCTCTACGAGCAGTACTTC; CDR3: CASSSDILYEQYF
D: TRBD1; J: TRBJ2-6; V: TRBV7-9; size: many; DNA: TGTGCCAGCAGCTTCTTCCTCAACAGGGGGCTTACCAACGTCCTGACTTTC; CDR3: CASSFFLNRGLTNVLTF
D: .; J: TRBJ2-3; V: TRBV4-1; size: .; DNA: TGCGCCAGCAGGCAAGAGGGGGGGCCGAGCACAGATACGCAGTATTTT; CDR3: CASRQEGGPSTDTQYF
D: TRBD2; J: TRBJ2-3; V: TRBV20-1; size: few; DNA: TGCAGTGCTGGGAACTCCGGGACTAGCGGACCCACAGATACGCAGTATTTT; CDR3: CSAGNSGTSGPTDTQYF
D: TRBD1; J: TRBJ2-7; V: TRBV12-3/TRBV12-4; size: few; DNA: TGTGCCAGCAGTTTAAGGGACAGGGGGTCCTACGAGCAGTACTTC; CDR3: CASSLRDRGSYEQYF
D: .; J: TRBJ2-5; V: TRBV10-3; size: few; DNA: TGTGCCATCGCTGCCGACGTTAGAAAGATGGAGACCCAGTACTTC; CDR3: CAIAADVRKMETQYF
D: .; J: TRBJ1-6; V: TRBV6-5; size: few; DNA: TGTGCCAGCAGTTACTCGAAAACAGCCTATAATTCACCCCTCCACTTT; CDR3: CASSYSKTAYNSPLHF